The next 4 T cell receptor beta chains were all read from a single sample in a study of blood T cell repertoires in COVID-19. Generated by immunoSEQ multiplex PCR, the TCRdb table keeps only in-frame clones and is missing some. The sample shows 140,000 to 150,000 clones, roughly 82% of them seen only once. The specimen sequenced was peripheral blood. The receptors were gathered from a human donor in a cohort sampled during active COVID-19.

The table lists this clone with a few counts. The chain employs TRBV30 and TRBJ2-1; TRBD2 matches at 7 bases. The CDR3 is 14 residues long. With V trimmed by 5 bases and J by 2 bases, 6 bases remained unmatched. The V gene's germline CDR1 is GTSNPN and CDR2 SVGIG (reference sequence). CDR3 sequence reads: CAWGGRAPYNEQFF. The CDR3 nucleotides read TGTGCCTGGGGAGGGAGGGCGCCCTACAATGAGCAGTTCTTC.

The chain joins TRBV24-1 to TRBJ2-1; TRBD2 matches 7 bases. In germline, CDR1 is KGHDR, CDR2 SFDVKD. This CDR3 contains 15 residues. V lost 2 bases to trimming and J lost 5 bases; unmatched junction nucleotides: 5. CDR3 in amino acids: CATSDSTSGDNEQFF. The CDR3 DNA reads TGTGCCACCAGTGATTCGACCAGCGGGGACAATGAGCAGTTCTTC.

This chain links TRBV4-1 with TRBJ2-6; 10 nucleotides align to TRBD2. With V trimmed by 3 bases and J by 0 bases, 2 bases remained unmatched. In germline, CDR1 is MGHRA, CDR2 YSYEKL. The CDR3 sequence is 17 residues long. For the CDR3, the DNA is TGCGCCAGCAGCCACGGACTAGCGGACTCTGGGGCCAACGTCCTGACTTTC. Translating it yields CASSHGLADSGANVLTF.

The CDR3 nucleotides read TGTGCCTGGAGCGCCGGGACAGGCGGAAATGAAAAACTGTTTTTT. Protein product: CAWSAGTGGNEKLFF. The chain combines TRBV30 with TRBJ1-4, with 8 bases matching TRBD1. The CDR3 is made up of 15 amino acids. Germline V gene data show CDR1 as GTSNPN and CDR2 as SVGIG (reference sequence). V dropped 3 bases and J dropped 5; count of bases not matched to a gene: 8. Full variable domain (missing parts from reference TRBV30 and TRBJ1-4): SQTIHQWPATLVQPVGSPLSLECTVEGTSNPNLYWYRQAAGRGLQLLFYSVGIGQISSEVPQNLSASRPQDRQFILSSKKLLLSDSGFYLCAWSAGTGGNEKLFFGSGTQLSVL.